The rows below give T cell receptor beta chains drawn from one sample of a study of cytomegalovirus exposure and HLA in healthy donors. TCRdb's table, derived via immunoSEQ multiplex PCR, lists solely in-frame clones and lacks some. Of some 200,000 clones listed, roughly four fifths are singletons. The sequenced sample consisted of PBMCs. Source of these receptors: a woman under 30 in good health and CMV-seropositive. Each CDR3 is given with its conserved first and last residue. The order of the fields is J gene, D gene, V gene, clone size, CDR3 protein, CDR3 DNA. D genes are given only for firm matches. Rows give clone size only sometimes, using once, few, many, or a class for an expanded clone.

j_call: TRBJ2-7; d_call: TRBD1; v_call: TRBV6-6; clone_size: NA; cdr3_aa: CASSQGQGGYEQYF; cdr3_nt: TGTGCCAGCAGCCAAGGACAGGGGGGATACGAGCAGTACTTC
j_call: TRBJ2-2; d_call: NA; v_call: TRBV7-2; clone_size: once; cdr3_aa: CASSRRDYTGELFF; cdr3_nt: TGTGCCAGCAGCCGAAGAGACTACACCGGGGAGCTGTTTTTT
j_call: TRBJ2-5; d_call: NA; v_call: TRBV6-5; clone_size: NA; cdr3_aa: CASRMRTAAQETQYF; cdr3_nt: TGTGCCAGCAGGATGCGGACAGCCGCCCAAGAGACCCAGTACTTC
j_call: TRBJ1-2; d_call: TRBD1; v_call: TRBV10-1; clone_size: few; cdr3_aa: CARRQGYGYTF; cdr3_nt: TGCGCCAGACGACAGGGCTATGGCTACACCTTC
j_call: TRBJ1-1; d_call: NA; v_call: TRBV20-1; clone_size: NA; cdr3_aa: CSAFRNTEAFF; cdr3_nt: TGCAGTGCGTTTCGGAACACTGAAGCTTTCTTT
j_call: TRBJ1-5; d_call: NA; v_call: TRBV19; clone_size: NA; cdr3_aa: CASSISRGQPQHF; cdr3_nt: TGTGCCAGTAGTATCAGTAGAGGACAGCCCCAGCATTTT
j_call: TRBJ2-5; d_call: NA; v_call: TRBV27; clone_size: NA; cdr3_aa: CASSSAGDETQYF; cdr3_nt: TGTGCCAGCAGTTCGGCAGGGGATGAGACCCAGTACTTC
j_call: TRBJ1-5; d_call: NA; v_call: TRBV15; clone_size: NA; cdr3_aa: CATSRDQGQPQHF; cdr3_nt: TGTGCCACCAGCAGAGATCAGGGTCAGCCCCAGCATTTT
j_call: TRBJ2-7; d_call: NA; v_call: TRBV5-6; clone_size: NA; cdr3_aa: CASSLVQGSYEQYF; cdr3_nt: TGTGCCAGCAGCTTGGTTCAGGGGAGTTACGAGCAGTACTTC
j_call: TRBJ1-2; d_call: NA; v_call: TRBV5-4; clone_size: once; cdr3_aa: CASSLDGYGYTF; cdr3_nt: TGTGCCAGCAGCTTGGACGGGTATGGCTACACCTTC
j_call: TRBJ2-5; d_call: NA; v_call: TRBV4-2; clone_size: few; cdr3_aa: CASSQGLGGETQYF; cdr3_nt: TGTGCCAGCAGCCAAGGACTAGGTGGGGAGACCCAGTACTTC
j_call: TRBJ2-5; d_call: TRBD2; v_call: TRBV7-8; clone_size: NA; cdr3_aa: CASSLRLAGGPVPEGTQYF; cdr3_nt: TGTGCCAGCAGCTTACGCCTAGCGGGGGGCCCGGTTCCAGAAGGGACCCAGTACTTC
j_call: TRBJ1-6; d_call: NA; v_call: TRBV7-2; clone_size: few; cdr3_aa: CASSLLQARSNSPLHF; cdr3_nt: TGTGCCAGCAGCTTACTCCAGGCCAGATCTAATTCACCCCTCCACTTT
j_call: TRBJ1-6; d_call: NA; v_call: TRBV25-1; clone_size: NA; cdr3_aa: CAAGGNNSPLHF; cdr3_nt: TGTGCCGCGGGGGGAAATAATTCACCCCTCCACTTT
j_call: TRBJ1-2; d_call: TRBD1; v_call: TRBV5-4; clone_size: NA; cdr3_aa: CASSLETGVNGYTF; cdr3_nt: TGTGCCAGCAGCTTGGAGACAGGGGTGAATGGCTACACCTTC
j_call: TRBJ1-1; d_call: NA; v_call: TRBV19; clone_size: once; cdr3_aa: CASSNIPNTEAFF; cdr3_nt: TGTGCCAGTAGTAATATCCCTAACACTGAAGCTTTCTTT
j_call: TRBJ2-5; d_call: NA; v_call: TRBV7-2; clone_size: NA; cdr3_aa: CASSLHRAEGETQYF; cdr3_nt: TGTGCCAGCAGCTTGCACAGGGCCGAGGGGGAGACCCAGTACTTC
j_call: TRBJ2-5; d_call: NA; v_call: TRBV6-1; clone_size: NA; cdr3_aa: CASTESRGQETQYF; cdr3_nt: TGTGCCAGCACCGAAAGTAGGGGCCAAGAGACCCAGTACTTC
j_call: TRBJ2-1; d_call: TRBD2; v_call: TRBV9; clone_size: NA; cdr3_aa: CASSVGGTSLAEQFF; cdr3_nt: TGTGCCAGCAGCGTAGGGGGGACTAGCTTAGCGGAGCAGTTCTTC
j_call: TRBJ2-7; d_call: TRBD2; v_call: TRBV27; clone_size: few; cdr3_aa: CASRGLGDYEQYF; cdr3_nt: TGTGCCAGCAGGGGACTAGGGGACTACGAGCAGTACTTC
j_call: TRBJ2-2; d_call: NA; v_call: TRBV7-8; clone_size: NA; cdr3_aa: CASSPRQGSLGELFF; cdr3_nt: TGTGCCAGCAGCCCACGGCAGGGTAGTCTCGGGGAGCTGTTTTTT
j_call: TRBJ1-4; d_call: NA; v_call: TRBV5-1; clone_size: NA; cdr3_aa: CASSEHRNEKLFF; cdr3_nt: TGCGCCAGTTCGGAGCACCGAAATGAAAAACTGTTTTTT
j_call: TRBJ1-2; d_call: NA; v_call: TRBV6-5; clone_size: NA; cdr3_aa: CASSQGGGYTF; cdr3_nt: TGTGCCAGCAGCCAGGGTGGTGGCTACACCTTC
j_call: TRBJ2-2; d_call: TRBD2; v_call: TRBV7-3; clone_size: NA; cdr3_aa: CASSPGPRTSGGHTTGELFF; cdr3_nt: TGTGCCAGCAGCCCGGGCCCCAGGACTAGCGGGGGGCATACGACCGGGGAGCTGTTTTTT
j_call: TRBJ1-5; d_call: NA; v_call: TRBV19; clone_size: NA; cdr3_aa: CASSTPRLLNQPQHF; cdr3_nt: TGTGCCAGTAGTACCCCCCGACTGTTAAATCAGCCCCAGCATTTT
j_call: TRBJ1-2; d_call: NA; v_call: TRBV9; clone_size: NA; cdr3_aa: CASSVERGYGYTF; cdr3_nt: TGTGCCAGCAGCGTAGAGCGGGGCTATGGCTACACCTTC
j_call: TRBJ1-4; d_call: NA; v_call: TRBV29-1; clone_size: NA; cdr3_aa: CSVGTVAEKLFF; cdr3_nt: TGCAGCGTTGGGACAGTGGCTGAAAAACTGTTTTTT
j_call: TRBJ1-1; d_call: NA; v_call: TRBV29-1; clone_size: NA; cdr3_aa: CSVGLQAMNTEAFF; cdr3_nt: TGCAGCGTTGGATTGCAGGCGATGAACACTGAAGCTTTCTTT
j_call: TRBJ2-5; d_call: TRBD2; v_call: TRBV27; clone_size: NA; cdr3_aa: CASSYSGGVQETQYF; cdr3_nt: TGTGCCAGCAGTTACTCCGGGGGGGTCCAAGAGACCCAGTACTTC
j_call: TRBJ2-7; d_call: TRBD1; v_call: TRBV7-9; clone_size: once; cdr3_aa: CASSPRDSNYEQYF; cdr3_nt: TGTGCCAGCAGCCCCCGGGACAGTAACTACGAGCAGTACTTC
j_call: TRBJ2-6; d_call: TRBD1; v_call: TRBV7-3; clone_size: few; cdr3_aa: CASSRTGGRVSDSGANVLTF; cdr3_nt: TGTGCCAGCAGCCGGACAGGGGGCCGCGTTAGTGACTCTGGGGCCAACGTCCTGACTTTC
j_call: TRBJ2-2; d_call: TRBD1; v_call: TRBV7-2; clone_size: NA; cdr3_aa: CASGTGGGTGELFF; cdr3_nt: TGTGCCAGCGGGACAGGGGGCGGCACCGGGGAGCTGTTTTTT
j_call: TRBJ2-5; d_call: TRBD2; v_call: TRBV15; clone_size: few; cdr3_aa: CATSRQAGLLEETQYF; cdr3_nt: TGTGCCACCAGCAGACAAGCGGGACTACTAGAAGAGACCCAGTACTTC
j_call: TRBJ2-2; d_call: TRBD1; v_call: TRBV5-1; clone_size: NA; cdr3_aa: CASSQPLGQRHTGELFF; cdr3_nt: TGCGCCAGCAGCCAACCTTTGGGACAGCGGCACACCGGGGAGCTGTTTTTT
j_call: TRBJ2-7; d_call: TRBD2; v_call: TRBV7-6; clone_size: NA; cdr3_aa: CASSARLAGDIYEQYF; cdr3_nt: TGTGCCAGCAGCGCCAGACTAGCGGGGGACATCTACGAGCAGTACTTC
j_call: TRBJ1-1; d_call: TRBD1; v_call: TRBV25-1; clone_size: NA; cdr3_aa: CATSGQGGTEAFF; cdr3_nt: TGTGCCACCTCGGGACAGGGGGGCACTGAAGCTTTCTTT
j_call: TRBJ2-1; d_call: NA; v_call: TRBV7-9; clone_size: NA; cdr3_aa: CASSGDSNEQFF; cdr3_nt: TGTGCCAGCAGCGGAGACTCCAATGAGCAGTTCTTC
j_call: TRBJ1-2; d_call: NA; v_call: TRBV6-5; clone_size: NA; cdr3_aa: CASSRQDYYGYTF; cdr3_nt: TGTGCCAGCAGCAGACAGGACTACTATGGCTACACCTTC
j_call: TRBJ2-1; d_call: NA; v_call: TRBV5-1; clone_size: once; cdr3_aa: CASSVDPSGEQFF; cdr3_nt: TGCGCCAGCAGCGTTGATCCCTCAGGCGAGCAGTTCTTC
j_call: TRBJ1-1; d_call: NA; v_call: TRBV29-1; clone_size: NA; cdr3_aa: CSVGQTNTEAFF; cdr3_nt: TGCAGCGTTGGACAGACGAACACTGAAGCTTTCTTT
j_call: TRBJ1-5; d_call: NA; v_call: TRBV5-6; clone_size: NA; cdr3_aa: CASSTGNQPQHF; cdr3_nt: TGTGCCAGCAGCACGGGGAATCAGCCCCAGCATTTT
j_call: TRBJ2-3; d_call: TRBD2; v_call: TRBV18; clone_size: NA; cdr3_aa: CASSPRASGGLSTDTQYF; cdr3_nt: TGTGCCAGCTCACCTAGGGCTAGCGGGGGATTAAGCACAGATACGCAGTATTTT
j_call: TRBJ2-7; d_call: TRBD2; v_call: TRBV2; clone_size: NA; cdr3_aa: CASSGSGSSSYEQYF; cdr3_nt: TGTGCCAGCAGCGGAAGCGGGAGTTCCTCCTACGAGCAGTACTTC
j_call: TRBJ1-2; d_call: NA; v_call: TRBV6-5; clone_size: NA; cdr3_aa: CASSYTPDTNYGYTF; cdr3_nt: TGTGCCAGCAGTTACACCCCCGACACTAACTATGGCTACACCTTC
j_call: TRBJ1-3; d_call: NA; v_call: TRBV9; clone_size: NA; cdr3_aa: CASSVEGVVSGNTIYF; cdr3_nt: TGTGCCAGCAGCGTCGAGGGGGTAGTTTCTGGAAACACCATATATTTT
j_call: TRBJ1-6; d_call: TRBD1; v_call: TRBV27; clone_size: NA; cdr3_aa: CASSRTGASPLHF; cdr3_nt: TGTGCCAGCAGCCGAACAGGGGCCTCACCCCTCCACTTT